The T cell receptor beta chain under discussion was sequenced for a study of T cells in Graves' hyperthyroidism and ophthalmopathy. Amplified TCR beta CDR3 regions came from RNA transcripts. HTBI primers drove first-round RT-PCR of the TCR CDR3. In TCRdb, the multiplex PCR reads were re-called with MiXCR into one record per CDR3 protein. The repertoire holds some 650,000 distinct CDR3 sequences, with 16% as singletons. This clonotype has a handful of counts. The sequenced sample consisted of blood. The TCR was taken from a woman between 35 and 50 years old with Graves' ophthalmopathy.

The CDR3 DNA is TGCGCCAGCAGCCCAACCGCGCAGGGACAGGGAGAGACCCAGTACTTC. Translating it yields CASSPTAQGQGETQYF. V and J are TRBV4-1 and TRBJ2-5; 9 nucleotides agree with TRBD1. The CDR3 sequence is 16 residues long. From germline, CDR1 is MGHRA and CDR2 YSYEKL. The J segment lost 4 bases and the V segment lost 4 bases, leaving 10 bases of the junction unmatched.